These T cell receptor beta chains were read from a single sample in a study of shared clonotypes between healthy human individuals. Only in-frame clones appear in the TCRdb table, and some are missing; sequencing was by immunoSEQ multiplex PCR. Here the sample spans over 2 million clones, roughly 92% being singletons. The sequenced sample was naive CD4+ T cells from PBMCs. The receptors originated from a man in his late teens or twenties in good health. Some clones in this sample may be carry-over from other donors' samples. The CDR3 runs from the conserved cysteine through the conserved F or W. The D gene is left open where the match is weak. Size is stated for part of the rows, as once, few or many counts, or as a class when the clone is expanded.

d_call	j_call	v_call	clone_size	cdr3_nt	cdr3_aa
TRBD1	TRBJ1-5	TRBV27	-	TGTGCCAGCAGTTTCGCCCGGGACAGTAGCAATCAGCCCCAGCATTTT	CASSFARDSSNQPQHF
-	TRBJ1-1	TRBV2	few	TGTGCCAGCAGGGTAGGAGAAGTGAACACTGAAGCTTTCTTT	CASRVGEVNTEAFF
TRBD1	TRBJ2-2	TRBV11-2	-	TGTGCCAGCAGCTTACAGACAGGGACGAACACCGGGGAGCTGTTTTTT	CASSLQTGTNTGELFF
TRBD2	TRBJ2-7	TRBV18	-	TGTGCCAGCTCACCGGGGTGGACGTGGAGGGAGGGCTCTCGCGAGCAGTACTTC	CASSPGWTWREGSREQYF
-	TRBJ1-4	TRBV28	-	TGTGCCAGCAGTTTCTACGGGATCAATGAAAAACTGTTTTTT	CASSFYGINEKLFF
-	TRBJ2-5	TRBV27	-	TGTGCCGTACGACGGACAGCGACACTCCAAGAGACCCAGTACTTC	CAVRRTATLQETQYF
-	TRBJ2-1	TRBV7-8	-	TGTGCCAGCAGCATAAGGTTCGGGGTTCGCAATGAGCAGTTCTTC	CASSIRFGVRNEQFF
-	TRBJ2-7	TRBV28	-	TGTGCCAGCAAGGTGGGAGGAAGGTACGAGCAGTACTTC	CASKVGGRYEQYF
-	TRBJ2-7	TRBV28	-	TGTGCCAGCAGTTCAGGGGGGGACCAAGGCGAGCAGTACTTC	CASSSGGDQGEQYF
TRBD2	TRBJ2-3	TRBV7-8	-	TGTGCCAGCAGCGAGACTAGCGGGAGGGGACGTACGCAGTATTTT	CASSETSGRGRTQYF
TRBD1	TRBJ2-7	TRBV28	-	TGTGCCAGCAGTTTTCAGGGGGTCCTCTACGAGCAGTACTTC	CASSFQGVLYEQYF
-	TRBJ2-6	TRBV6-1	-	TGTGCCAGCAGTGGAAACACGAGGGCCAACGTCCTGACTTTC	CASSGNTRANVLTF
-	TRBJ1-1	TRBV5-1	-	TGCGCCAGCAGCGAGCCATACAGGGAGGACACTGAAGCTTTCTTT	CASSEPYREDTEAFF
TRBD1	TRBJ2-7	TRBV19	once	TGTGCCAGTAGTAGGGACAGGGGGCCGTCCTACGAGCAGTACTTC	CASSRDRGPSYEQYF
-	TRBJ2-7	TRBV7-6	-	TGTGCCAGCAGCTTGGGAGGTCACAACTACGAGCAGTACTTC	CASSLGGHNYEQYF
-	TRBJ1-6	TRBV28	-	TGTGCCAGCACGCAGAACGGCTCACCCCTCCACTTT	CASTQNGSPLHF
TRBD1	TRBJ2-1	TRBV30	-	TGTGCCTGGATTAAACAGGGGGCTAATGAGCAGTTCTTC	CAWIKQGANEQFF
TRBD1	TRBJ2-5	TRBV28	once	TGTGCCAGCAGTAGGGGACAGGGGGCTAGGGAGACCCAGTACTTC	CASSRGQGARETQYF
-	TRBJ1-2	TRBV5-3	-	TGTGCCAGAAGCTTGGCCCCGGGGTGCCCCTTC	CARSLAPGCPF
-	TRBJ1-2	TRBV7-3	-	TGTGCCAGCAGCTTTAACCCATCCAGTCCGGATGGCTACACCTTC	CASSFNPSSPDGYTF
TRBD1	TRBJ1-6	TRBV6-1	-	TGTGCCAGCAGGGTGACAGGGAATTCACCCCTCCACTTT	CASRVTGNSPLHF
-	TRBJ1-2	TRBV5-4	-	TGTGCCAGCAGTTATACTGCAGGGGCCAGATGGGGCTACACCTTC	CASSYTAGARWGYTF
-	TRBJ1-5	TRBV28	-	TGTGCCTCAGGACAGCCCCAGCATTTT	CASGQPQHF
-	TRBJ1-2	TRBV19	-	TGTGCCAGTAGTATTGAGAGTAACTATGGCTACACCTTC	CASSIESNYGYTF
TRBD1	TRBJ1-1	TRBV5-4	-	TGTGCCAGCAGCAGGGACCCAGGACAGGGTATGGAAGCTTTCTTT	CASSRDPGQGMEAFF
TRBD2	TRBJ2-7	TRBV28	-	TGTGCCAGCAATTTGCAGACTAGCTCCTACCTCGAGCAGTACTTC	CASNLQTSSYLEQYF
TRBD2	TRBJ2-4	TRBV9	-	TGTGCCAGCAGCAAAGGGACTAGCGGGAGCATGAACATTCAGTACTTC	CASSKGTSGSMNIQYF
-	TRBJ2-5	TRBV28	-	TGTGCCAGCAGTCCGCCGGGACGGATCCAAGAGACCCAGTACTTC	CASSPPGRIQETQYF
-	TRBJ2-7	TRBV20-1	-	TGCAGTGTGCGCAGTACCTACGAGCAGTACTTC	CSVRSTYEQYF
TRBD2	TRBJ2-5	TRBV5-6	few	TGTGCCAGCAGCTCGAAGGGTCTAGCGGGGTGGAAGCAGTACTTC	CASSSKGLAGWKQYF
TRBD2	TRBJ2-2	TRBV28	-	TGTGCCAGCAGTAGATTAGCGGGATTCACCGGGGAGCTGTTTTTT	CASSRLAGFTGELFF
TRBD2	TRBJ2-1	TRBV5-1	-	TGCGCCAGCAGCTTCCTAGCGGGAGGGCCGAGTGTCTCAAATGAGCAGTTCTTC	CASSFLAGGPSVSNEQFF
-	TRBJ2-2	TRBV11-2	-	TGTGCCAGCAGCCCACTCAACACCGGGGAGCTGTTTTTT	CASSPLNTGELFF
-	TRBJ2-5	TRBV6-1	once	TGTGCCAGCAGTTCCCATTGGGGAAGTCGGGAGACCCAGTACTTC	CASSSHWGSRETQYF
-	TRBJ2-7	TRBV18	-	TGTGCCAGCTCACCACCTAGCAGCGACGAGCAGTACTTC	CASSPPSSDEQYF
-	TRBJ1-4	TRBV25-1	-	TGTGCCAGCAGTGATTCTGGCGCAACTAATGAAAAACTGTTTTTT	CASSDSGATNEKLFF
-	TRBJ2-7	TRBV29-1	-	TGCAGCGCCCTCGGGACTCGAGATAACTACGAGCAGTACTTC	CSALGTRDNYEQYF
TRBD1	TRBJ1-5	TRBV7-8	-	TGTGCCAGCAGCTTAGCAGGACAGGGTGACTATCAGCCCCAGCATTTT	CASSLAGQGDYQPQHF
-	TRBJ1-5	TRBV2	few	TGTGCCAGCAGTGAATATGAGGATCAGCCCCAGCATTTT	CASSEYEDQPQHF
TRBD1	TRBJ2-7	TRBV28	-	TGTGCCAGCAGTTTGACAGGGCCCTCCTACGAGCAGTACTTC	CASSLTGPSYEQYF
-	TRBJ1-1	TRBV21-1	-	TGTGCCAGCAGCCCCGTTAATCGGGACATGGGGAGCACTGAAGCTTTCTTT	CASSPVNRDMGSTEAFF
-	TRBJ2-3	TRBV7-2	-	TGTGCCAGCAGCTTAAGGGGACATACTAGCACAGATACGCAGTATTTT	CASSLRGHTSTDTQYF
TRBD2	TRBJ2-5	TRBV5-1	-	TGCGCCAGCAGCTTGGAGAGCGGGAGTTTTAAGAGAACCCAGTACTTC	CASSLESGSFKRTQYF
TRBD1	TRBJ1-2	TRBV7-9	-	TGTGCCAGCAGCTCGGCCGACAGGGGCTACTATGGCTACACCTTC	CASSSADRGYYGYTF
-	TRBJ2-1	TRBV28	-	TGTGCCAGCAGTTTATACCCAGGCAACAATGAGCAGTTCTTC	CASSLYPGNNEQFF
-	TRBJ2-1	TRBV11-3	-	TGTGCCAGCAGCTCGTCCGCGGGACTTGAGCAGTTCTTC	CASSSSAGLEQFF
-	TRBJ2-2	TRBV6-1	-	TGTGCCAGCAGTGTAGGAAACACCGGGGAGCTGTTTTTT	CASSVGNTGELFF
-	TRBJ2-5	TRBV7-6	once	TGTGCCAGCAGCCTCGAAGGGGGCCAAGAGACCCAGTACTTC	CASSLEGGQETQYF
TRBD1	TRBJ2-2	TRBV6-5	-	TGTGCCAGCGCCCGGGGACAGTCAACTACCGGGGAGCTGTTTTTT	CASARGQSTTGELFF
TRBD1	TRBJ2-5	TRBV7-7	-	TGTGCCAGCAGCCGCCTAACAGGGGAAGAGACCCAGTACTTC	CASSRLTGEETQYF
TRBD1	TRBJ1-2	TRBV7-2	-	TGTGCCAGCAGCTGGCTTGGACAGGGGGCTTTTGGCTACACCTTC	CASSWLGQGAFGYTF
TRBD2	TRBJ2-7	TRBV15	-	TGTGCCACCAGCAGAGATCAGACTAGCGGCTACGAGCAGTACTTC	CATSRDQTSGYEQYF
-	TRBJ2-7	TRBV5-1	-	TGCGCCAGCAGCTTCCAAGACGGTTACGAGCAGTACTTC	CASSFQDGYEQYF